Here is one TCR beta chain with its context. Those who participated ranged in age from roughly 18 to 89 years and resided in about two dozen US areas. The sample comes from a study of blood T cell repertoires in COVID-19. At the level of the study: Acute and convalescent COVID-19 samples came from the United States, Italy and Spain. The cDNA or gDNA used as material had been derived from T cells, B-cell-depleted T cells, or PBMCs.

With V trimmed by 2 bases and J by 9 bases, 9 bases remained unmatched. Germline V gene data show CDR1 as WSHSY and CDR2 as SAAADI. The CDR3 runs 14 residues. Some clones are missing from TCRdb's copy, which holds only in-frame ones; the method was immunoSEQ multiplex PCR. The sample carries about 240,000 clones, 80% to 90% recorded once. The TCR was taken from a woman in her 30s with acute COVID-19. This chain uses TRBV10-2 with TRBJ1-2, with TRBD1 matching 7 bases. The sample consisted of PBMCs or T cells enriched from blood (not recorded which). CDR3 loop: CASSEEGTVGSYTF. The CDR3 DNA reads as TGCGCCAGCAGTGAGGAAGGGACAGTGGGGAGCTACACCTTC.